One and the same sample provided the 8 T cell receptor beta chains below, sequenced in a study of cytomegalovirus exposure and HLA in healthy donors. The study ran its PCR with 60 Vbeta and 13 Jbeta primers. The data were produced by immunoSEQ multiplex PCR, yet TCRdb's version contains in-frame clones alone and is incomplete. The sample records more than 90,000 clones, over 55% being singletons. Specimen: PBMCs. All receptors derive from a boy younger than 18 in good health and CMV-seropositive.

The V and J genes are TRBV9 and TRBJ2-5; D gene unclear. Germline CDR1 reads SGDLS; CDR2 reads YYNGEE. V lost 0 bases, J lost 5 bases, and 8 bases lay in between. The CDR3 loop spans 13 amino acids. CDR3 nucleotide sequence: TGTGCCAGCAGCGTAGCTATTTACGAGACCCAGTACTTC. The encoded protein is CASSVAIYETQYF.

The rearrangement uses TRBV7-8 and TRBJ1-6, with a possible D match to TRBD1 (5 bases). This CDR3 region has 15 residues. V was pared by 0 bases and J by 8 bases, with 11 bases between. Germline CDR1 and CDR2: SGHVS and FQNEAQ. CDR3 in DNA: TGTGCCAGCAGCTTAGCGACAGCGTCGGATTCACCCCTCCACTTT. Translation: CASSLATASDSPLHF.

The rearrangement uses TRBV4-1 and TRBJ1-1; 7 nucleotides line up with TRBD1. This CDR3 is 16 amino acids long. CDR1 MGHRA and CDR2 YSYEKL come from the germline V gene. Unmatched junction bases numbered 7, after V lost 1 base and J lost 2 bases. The CDR3 sequence is CASSQVTGTANTEAFF. CDR3 DNA: TGCGCCAGCAGCCAAGTGACCGGGACAGCAAACACTGAAGCTTTCTTT.

The chain carries TRBV5-1 and TRBJ2-3, with a possible D match to TRBD2 (5 bases). CDR1 is SGHRS, CDR2 YFSETQ, per germline. The CDR3 has 18 amino acids. Trimming removed 1 base at V and 0 bases at J, with 18 bases between. For the CDR3, the DNA is TGCGCCAGCAGCTTGAGCCCTCTACTAGTAGGTAGCACAGATACGCAGTATTTT. Translated, it gives CASSLSPLLVGSTDTQYF.

The V and J genes are TRBV5-6 and TRBJ2-1, with 11 positions matching TRBD1. Germline CDR1 SGHDT, CDR2 YYEEEE. The CDR3 has 15 residues. V lost 4 bases to trimming and J lost 7 bases; unmatched junction nucleotides: 7. The CDR3 sequence is CASSLRTGGWNEQFF. The CDR3 DNA reads TGTGCCAGCAGCCTAAGGACAGGGGGCTGGAATGAGCAGTTCTTC.

The rearrangement joins TRBV7-6 to TRBJ2-1; 7 nucleotides agree with TRBD1. The CDR3 consists of 16 residues. CDR1 is SGHVS and CDR2 is FNYEAQ in the germline V gene. V trimming: 5 bases; J trimming: 2 bases; junction bases outside the gene matches: 9. The CDR3 reads CASSPNRGRAYNEQFF. The CDR3 coding sequence is TGTGCCAGCAGCCCTAACAGGGGTCGGGCCTACAATGAGCAGTTCTTC.

This clone was found once. The sample contains more than one DNA sequence encoding this CDR3. The chain uses TRBV5-1 and TRBJ1-1; TRBD1 agrees at 7 bases. This CDR3 has 14 amino acids. Germline CDR1 is SGHRS and CDR2 is YFSETQ. With V trimmed by 0 bases and J by 1 base, 0 bases remained unmatched. The CDR3 DNA follows: TGCGCCAGCAGCTTGGCAGGGGGGAACACTGAAGCTTTCTTT. This translates into CASSLAGGNTEAFF.

The gene calls are TRBV14 and TRBJ2-1, with 7 positions matching TRBD2. From germline, CDR1 is SGHDN and CDR2 FVKESK. This CDR3 is built from 15 residues. The J segment lost 3 bases and the V segment lost 6 bases, leaving 8 bases of the junction unmatched. CDR3 amino acids: CASRVGGSIYNEQFF. DNA for the CDR3: TGTGCCAGCAGGGTGGGGGGGTCGATCTACAATGAGCAGTTCTTC. Full variable domain (outside the CDR3, taken from reference TRBV14 and TRBJ2-1): EAGVTQFPSHSVIEKGQTVTLRCDPISGHDNLYWYRRVMGKEIKFLLHFVKESKQDESGMPNNRFLAERTGGTYSTLKVQPAELEDSGVYFCASRVGGSIYNEQFFGPGTRLTVL.